This T cell receptor (beta chain) is drawn from a study of blood T cell repertoires in COVID-19. Overall study: Specimens from acute and convalescent COVID-19 originated in the United States, Italy and Spain. The analysed material was cDNA or gDNA that came from T cells, B-cell-depleted T cells, or PBMCs.

In the original workflow: Reference gene primers were amplified, and this amplification served to estimate nucleated cell counts. Sequencing was performed with immunoSEQ multiplex PCR; in TCRdb, only in-frame clones are kept and a portion is missing. The V and J calls and clone size come from that table; D and trimming were worked out from the DNA. In the table there are roughly 260,000 clones, 70% to 90% of which are singletons. The germline gives CDR1 SNHLY, CDR2 FYNNEI. With 7 bases removed from V and 6 bases from J, the gap between germline ends came to 34 bases. There are 19 residues in the CDR3.

This TCR was recovered from a woman aged 35 to 49 who had recovered from COVID-19. Sequences were obtained from peripheral blood. The chain joins TRBV2 to TRBJ2-7; possible D gene TRBD2, 6 bases. CDR3 sequence reads: CASNPGVRGRSKRGVEQYF. In DNA, the CDR3 is TGTGCCAGCAATCCGGGGGTAAGGGGCAGGTCGAAAAGAGGAGTCGAGCAGTACTTC.